This TCR beta chain appears in the sequencing data of a study of cytomegalovirus exposure and HLA in healthy donors. Regarding the study as a whole: An ancestry cluster, one associated with Asian ancestry, reportedly showed fewer N-insertions than the approximately 720-donor mean in a later analysis. There were some public TCRs occurring in many donors, but most TCR sequences were rare. HLA alleles were associated with some 17,000 TCR beta sequences in a later analysis at 0.05 false discovery rate. Earlier analysis looked at TCR beta V segments, and most were productive about 87% or about 30% of the time.

This clone turned up a few times. As yet, its antigen is unknown. CDR3 length: 16 amino acids. V lost 2 bases and J lost 6, with 20 bases in between. Germline V gives CDR1 MNHNY, CDR2 SVGAGI (reference sequence). Researchers ran the PCR with 60 Vbeta and 13 Jbeta primers. Produced via immunoSEQ multiplex PCR; TCRdb's table is partial and in-frame only. Here the sample spans 170,000 or so clones, 65% to 85% being singletons. Sequenced sample: PBMCs. This chain joins TRBV6-6 and TRBJ2-7; D not certain. The TCR sequence derives from a male donor in good health and CMV-seropositive. The DNA of the CDR3 is TGTGCCAGCAGTTACCCCTCAGCCCTCGGGTCGCGCGAGCAGTACTTC. This sequence encodes CASSYPSALGSREQYF.